This section outlines one T cell receptor (beta chain) sequence together with its context. The sample comes from a study of control samples from healthy donors and cancer patients. Clones were sequenced by immunoSEQ multiplex PCR, and TCRdb holds only the in-frame ones, with some missing. The table includes tens of thousands of clones, over 85% detected once. V lost 5 bases to trimming and J lost 2 bases; unmatched junction nucleotides: 8. Germline V CDR1 and CDR2: SGHTA, FQGTGA. CDR3 length: 16 amino acids. Sequences were obtained from PBMCs. This clonotype was obtained from a woman aged 60-75 years with head and neck cancer. The V call is TRBV7-3, the J call TRBJ2-5; 10 nucleotides align to TRBD2. The CDR3 region is CASSPSPTSGQETQYF. CDR3 DNA: TGTGCCAGCAGCCCTTCTCCGACTAGCGGGCAAGAGACCCAGTACTTC.